A selection of T cell receptor beta chains follows, all from one sample in a study of blood T cell repertoires in COVID-19. Generated by immunoSEQ multiplex PCR, the TCRdb table keeps only in-frame clones and is missing some. The profile shows under 300,000 clones, around 83% of them singletons. The source material was peripheral blood. The receptors were sampled from a woman aged 80 or older with acute or convalescent COVID-19. Both conserved end residues are part of each CDR3. A D gene is named only where the DNA matches it firmly. Not all rows give a size; the values are once, few, many and, for expanded clones, a class.

d_gene	abundance	v_gene	j_gene	CDR3nt	CDR3aa
TRBD1	-	TRBV5-4	TRBJ2-5	TGTGCCAGCAGCCCCCCAGGGGGCTCAGGAGAGACCCAGTACTTC	CASSPPGGSGETQYF
TRBD1	-	TRBV2	TRBJ2-7	TGTGCCAGCACCGGACAGGGGGCGGGGGAGCAGTACTTC	CASTGQGAGEQYF
-	-	TRBV13	TRBJ1-6	TGTGCCAGCAGCCAGGACTTATATAATTCACCCCTCCACTTT	CASSQDLYNSPLHF
TRBD2	-	TRBV4-1	TRBJ2-2	TGCGCCAGCAGCCAAGATAGCCGGCGGGGGGGACCCACCGGGGAGCTGTTTTTT	CASSQDSRRGGPTGELFF
-	-	TRBV16	TRBJ2-5	TGTGCCAGCACCTCCGTGGACAGATACCAAGAGACCCAGTACTTC	CASTSVDRYQETQYF
TRBD1	-	TRBV11-2	TRBJ1-4	TGTGCCAGCAGCTTAGCAGGGGGTGATGAAAAACTGTTTTTT	CASSLAGGDEKLFF
-	-	TRBV2	TRBJ2-1	TGTGCCAGCAGTGAACGGAGGTCCTACAATGAGCAGTTCTTC	CASSERRSYNEQFF
-	-	TRBV7-8	TRBJ2-1	TGTGCCAGCAGCCCGAAGGAGGGAGTGCCCTACAATGAGCAGTTCTTC	CASSPKEGVPYNEQFF
-	-	TRBV5-4	TRBJ1-1	TGTGCCAGCAGCTTGGCCCCGGGGAGGACTGAAGCTTTCTTT	CASSLAPGRTEAFF
TRBD1	-	TRBV4-1	TRBJ1-4	TGCGCCAGCAGCCACAAAATCCGGGACAGGGAACGGTCGGCTGAAAAACTGTTTTTT	CASSHKIRDRERSAEKLFF
TRBD2	-	TRBV29-1	TRBJ2-3	TGCAGCGTTGCAGGGACTAGAGTAGATACGCAGTATTTT	CSVAGTRVDTQYF
-	-	TRBV6-6	TRBJ1-5	TGTGCCAGCAGCCCCGACAGAGGAAATCAGCCCCAGCATTTT	CASSPDRGNQPQHF
-	-	TRBV5-4	TRBJ1-1	TGTGCCAGCAGCTTGGGAGCGGGCATGAACACTGAAGCTTTCTTT	CASSLGAGMNTEAFF
TRBD1	-	TRBV7-9	TRBJ2-2	TGTGCCAGCAGCTGGTACCGGGACAGGCTCGCCGGGGAGCTGTTTTTT	CASSWYRDRLAGELFF
-	-	TRBV27	TRBJ1-5	TGTGCCACCGGTTGGGGCGGACAGCCCCAGCATTTT	CATGWGGQPQHF
TRBD1	few	TRBV7-2	TRBJ1-2	TGTGCCAGCAGCGTAGAACAGGGGGCTGGTGGCTACACCTTC	CASSVEQGAGGYTF
TRBD1	-	TRBV5-1	TRBJ1-2	TGCGCCAGCAGCTTGGCTACTGACAGGGCTTATGGCTACACCTTC	CASSLATDRAYGYTF
TRBD1	few	TRBV2	TRBJ2-3	TGTGCCAGCAGTGTCCCCGGGACAGGGCCCACAGATACGCAGTATTTT	CASSVPGTGPTDTQYF
TRBD1	-	TRBV6-5	TRBJ1-2	TGTGCCAGCAGTAAAACAGGGGGAAACTATGGCTACACCTTC	CASSKTGGNYGYTF
TRBD1	-	TRBV11-3	TRBJ1-4	TGTGCCAGCAGCTTAGACAAAACAGGGGGCGATAATGAAAAACTGTTTTTT	CASSLDKTGGDNEKLFF